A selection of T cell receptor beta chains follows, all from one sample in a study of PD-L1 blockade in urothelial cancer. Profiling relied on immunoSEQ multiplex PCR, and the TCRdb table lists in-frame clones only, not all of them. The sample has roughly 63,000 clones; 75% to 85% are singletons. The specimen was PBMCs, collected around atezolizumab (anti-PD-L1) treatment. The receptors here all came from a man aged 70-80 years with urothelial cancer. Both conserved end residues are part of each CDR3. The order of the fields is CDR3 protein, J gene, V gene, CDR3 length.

CASSMEGAGDNQPQHF	TRBJ1-5	TRBV19	16
CASTLDRNYGYTF	TRBJ1-2	TRBV2	13
CASSIRAGTINYGYTF	TRBJ1-2	TRBV19	16
CASSLLGGSGETQYF	TRBJ2-5	TRBV7-3	15
CASWGDNSNQPQHF	TRBJ1-5	TRBV6-5	14
CASSLGGASGNTIYF	TRBJ1-3	TRBV5-1	15
CASISTGNNSPLHF	TRBJ1-6	TRBV6-6	14
CASSLGGSEGYGYTF	TRBJ1-2	TRBV7-3	15
CASRGQANSYEQYF	TRBJ2-7	TRBV7-2	14
CASSYSPRGLSYEQYF	TRBJ2-7	TRBV6-5	16
CASSLMGWGQGVSEQFF	TRBJ2-1	TRBV5-1	17
CASSVDVNLGAGWGRSYNEQFF	TRBJ2-1	TRBV9	22
CASSEVGIAKNIQYF	TRBJ2-4	TRBV2	15
CASTQGAPQETQYF	TRBJ2-5	TRBV5-1	14
CASSRGLEQYTYNEQFF	TRBJ2-1	TRBV5-6	17
CASRAPGPTEAFF	TRBJ1-1	TRBV2	13
CASSDSGSSPLHF	TRBJ1-6	TRBV6-4	13
CASSQGGQGRGEKLFF	TRBJ1-4	TRBV4-3	16
CASRRTGGTYEQYF	TRBJ2-7	TRBV2	14
CASSLQGRTEAFF	TRBJ1-1	TRBV6-5	13
CASSWDSNSPLHF	TRBJ1-6	TRBV5-1	13
CASSVGRERYGYTF	TRBJ1-2	TRBV9	14
CASSKEGLAGGPGKETQYF	TRBJ2-5	TRBV11-3	19
CASRTQGVGETQYF	TRBJ2-5	TRBV2	14
CASSSLPGNTEAFF	TRBJ1-1	TRBV5-1	14
CAISESSGRDRGLGYTF	TRBJ1-2	TRBV10-3	17
CASSLSGGTLGDTQYF	TRBJ2-3	TRBV27	16
CASSSAGSYEQYF	TRBJ2-7	TRBV7-2	13
CASSLDRGDEAFF	TRBJ1-1	TRBV18	13
CASSPYRPSGANVLTF	TRBJ2-6	TRBV18	16
CASSEQGANTEAFF	TRBJ1-1	TRBV2	14
CASDRDNQPQHF	TRBJ1-5	TRBV25-1	12
CASSLAGTSGLNEQFF	TRBJ2-1	TRBV5-1	16
CASSLSGTSGYGTQYF	TRBJ2-3	TRBV7-3	16